Reported below is one T cell receptor (beta chain). Its antigen is not known. This entry comes from a study of T-cell memory formation after mild COVID-19. General study points: The study detected some responding clones in pre-infection memory, suggesting cross-reactive memory joined. Researchers report contracting CD4+ clones mostly in CM and EM, with CD8+ clones in EMRA.

The CDR3 is 14 residues long. Germline CDR1 KGHDR, CDR2 SFDVKD. The ends were cut back, 3 bases at V and 1 base at J, with 8 bases in the middle. One entry per CDR3 protein, called by TCRdb with MiXCR from the 5' RACE reads. The sample holds 250,000 to 400,000 distinct CDR3 sequences, 14% seen once. Input material: PBMCs or a T cell subset sorted from them (not recorded which). The sequence was collected from a man aged 18 to 29 who had mild COVID-19 (a few samples of this study predate the infection). Cell type and time point are not known. The chain carries TRBV24-1 and TRBJ1-1, with D perhaps matching TRBD1 (5 bases). The CDR3 region has the DNA TGTGCCACCAGTGATGCCGACAGGAACACTGAAGCTTTCTTT. This gives the protein CATSDADRNTEAFF.